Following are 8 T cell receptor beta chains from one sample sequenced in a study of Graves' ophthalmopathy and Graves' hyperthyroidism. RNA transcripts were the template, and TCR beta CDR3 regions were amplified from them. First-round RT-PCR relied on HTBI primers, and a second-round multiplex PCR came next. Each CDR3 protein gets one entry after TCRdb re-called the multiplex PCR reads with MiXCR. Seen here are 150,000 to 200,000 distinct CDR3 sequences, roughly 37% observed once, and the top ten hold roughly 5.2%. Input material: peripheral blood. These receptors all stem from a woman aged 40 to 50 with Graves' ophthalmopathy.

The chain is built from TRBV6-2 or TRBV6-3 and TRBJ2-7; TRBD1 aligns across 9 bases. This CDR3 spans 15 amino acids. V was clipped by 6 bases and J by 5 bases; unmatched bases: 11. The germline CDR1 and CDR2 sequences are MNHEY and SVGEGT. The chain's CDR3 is CASRNRGPSQHEQYF. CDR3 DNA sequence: TGTGCCAGCAGGAACAGGGGGCCCTCTCAACACGAGCAGTACTTC.

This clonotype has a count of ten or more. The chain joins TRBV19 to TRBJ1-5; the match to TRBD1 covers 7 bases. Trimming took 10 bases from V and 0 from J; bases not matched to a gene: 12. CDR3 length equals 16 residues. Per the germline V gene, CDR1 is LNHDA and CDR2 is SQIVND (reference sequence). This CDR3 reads CATSPPGTASNQPQHF. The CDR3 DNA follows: TGTGCCACTTCCCCGCCCGGGACAGCTAGCAATCAGCCCCAGCATTTT. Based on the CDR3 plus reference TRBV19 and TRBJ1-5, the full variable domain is DGGITQSPKYLFRKEGQNVTLSCEQNLNHDAMYWYRQDPGQGLRLIYYSQIVNDFQKGDIAEGYSVSREKKESFPLTVTSAQKNPTAFYLCATSPPGTASNQPQHFGDGTRLSIL.

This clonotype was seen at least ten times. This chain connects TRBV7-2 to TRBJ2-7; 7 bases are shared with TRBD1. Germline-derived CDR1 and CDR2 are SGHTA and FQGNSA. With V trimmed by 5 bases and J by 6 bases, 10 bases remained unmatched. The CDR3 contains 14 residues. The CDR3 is CASSLRPQGVEQYF. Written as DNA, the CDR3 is TGTGCCAGCAGCCTAAGGCCTCAGGGGGTCGAGCAGTACTTC.

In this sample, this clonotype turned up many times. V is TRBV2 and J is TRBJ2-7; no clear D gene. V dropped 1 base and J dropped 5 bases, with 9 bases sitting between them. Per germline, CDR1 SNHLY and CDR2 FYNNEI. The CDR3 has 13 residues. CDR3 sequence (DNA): TGTGCCAGCAGTGAAGACCGGGCCCACGAGCAGTACTTC. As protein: CASSEDRAHEQYF.

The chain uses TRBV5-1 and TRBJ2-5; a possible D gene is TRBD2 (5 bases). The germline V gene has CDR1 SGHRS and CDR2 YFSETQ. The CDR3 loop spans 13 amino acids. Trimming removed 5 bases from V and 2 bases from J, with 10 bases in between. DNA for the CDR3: TGCGCCAGCAGTTATTGGGAGCAAGAGACCCAGTACTTC. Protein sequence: CASSYWEQETQYF.

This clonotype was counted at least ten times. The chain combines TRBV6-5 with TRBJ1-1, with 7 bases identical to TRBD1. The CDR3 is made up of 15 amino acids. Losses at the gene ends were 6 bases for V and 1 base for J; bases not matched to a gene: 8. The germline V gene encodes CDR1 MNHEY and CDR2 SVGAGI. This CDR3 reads CASSFNRGGNTEAFF. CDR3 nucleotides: TGTGCCAGCAGCTTCAACAGGGGTGGGAACACTGAAGCTTTCTTT.

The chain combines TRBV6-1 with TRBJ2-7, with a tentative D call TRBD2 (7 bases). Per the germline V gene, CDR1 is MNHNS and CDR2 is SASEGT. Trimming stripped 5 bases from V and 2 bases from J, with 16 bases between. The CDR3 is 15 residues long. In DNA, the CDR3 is TGTGCCAGCAGTATGATTTGGGGGGGCACCTACGAGCAGTACTTC. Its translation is CASSMIWGGTYEQYF.

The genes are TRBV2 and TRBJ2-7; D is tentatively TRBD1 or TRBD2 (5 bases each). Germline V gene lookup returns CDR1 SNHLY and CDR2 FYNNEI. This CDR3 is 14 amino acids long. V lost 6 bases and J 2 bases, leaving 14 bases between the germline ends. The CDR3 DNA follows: TGTGCCAGCAGAGACGGGACGAGTACCTACGAGCAGTACTTC. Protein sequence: CASRDGTSTYEQYF.